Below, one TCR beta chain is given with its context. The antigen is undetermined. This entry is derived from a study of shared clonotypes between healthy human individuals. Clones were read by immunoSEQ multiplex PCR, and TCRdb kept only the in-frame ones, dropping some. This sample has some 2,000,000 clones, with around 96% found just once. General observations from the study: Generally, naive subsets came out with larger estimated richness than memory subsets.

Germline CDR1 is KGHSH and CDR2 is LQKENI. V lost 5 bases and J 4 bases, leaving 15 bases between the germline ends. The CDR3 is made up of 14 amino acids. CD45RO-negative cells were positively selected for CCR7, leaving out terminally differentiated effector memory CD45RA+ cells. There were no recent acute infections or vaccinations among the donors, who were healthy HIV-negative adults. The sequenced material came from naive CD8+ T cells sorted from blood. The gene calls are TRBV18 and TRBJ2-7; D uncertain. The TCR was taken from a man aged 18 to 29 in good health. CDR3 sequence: CASSSNPVPYEQYF. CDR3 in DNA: TGTGCCAGCTCATCCAATCCGGTCCCTTACGAGCAGTACTTC.